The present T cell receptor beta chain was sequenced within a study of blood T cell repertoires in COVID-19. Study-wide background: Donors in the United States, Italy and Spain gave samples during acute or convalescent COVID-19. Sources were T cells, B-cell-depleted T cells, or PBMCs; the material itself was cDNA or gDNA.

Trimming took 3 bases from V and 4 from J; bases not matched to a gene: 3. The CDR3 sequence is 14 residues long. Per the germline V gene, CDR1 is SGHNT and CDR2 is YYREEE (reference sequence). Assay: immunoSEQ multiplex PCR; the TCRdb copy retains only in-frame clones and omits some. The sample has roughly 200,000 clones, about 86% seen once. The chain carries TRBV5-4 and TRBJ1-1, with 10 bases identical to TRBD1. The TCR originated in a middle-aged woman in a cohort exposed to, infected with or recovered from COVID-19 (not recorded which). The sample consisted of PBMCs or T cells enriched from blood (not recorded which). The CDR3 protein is CASSWDRGGTEAFF. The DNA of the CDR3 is TGTGCCAGCAGCTGGGACAGGGGTGGCACTGAAGCTTTCTTT.